These 24 T cell receptor beta chains were sequenced from one sample in a study of beta chain features in type 1 diabetes. Every isolated RNA sample was fully reverse transcribed, so sequencing captured expressed TCRB transcripts. Sequencing used immunoSEQ multiplex PCR; TCRdb keeps in-frame clones, though not all of them. The repertoire consists of roughly 400,000 clones, with approximately 14% occurring once and the leading ten covering approximately 0.038%. Sequenced material: naive CD4+ T cells from blood. Source of these receptors: a man aged 25-40 years in good health.

This clone has more than one count but fewer than ten. The genes are TRBV27 and TRBJ2-7; possibly TRBD1 for D (6 bases). The length of the CDR3 is 19 residues. Germline assignment: CDR1 MNHEY and CDR2 SMNVEV (reference sequence). Trimming shortened V by 5 bases and J by 3 bases, and 29 bases separated the two germline ends. CDR3 in amino acids: CASSHHWDIPGPRIYEQYF. CDR3 DNA: TGTGCCAGCAGTCACCATTGGGACATCCCCGGCCCCCGCATCTACGAGCAGTACTTC.

The sample holds a few counts of this clone. The rearrangement joins TRBV5-4 to TRBJ1-1; TRBD1 aligns across 10 bases. V trimming: 0 bases; J trimming: 10 bases; junction bases outside the gene matches: 6. In germline, CDR1 is SGHNT, CDR2 YYREEE (reference sequence). CDR3 length: 14 residues. As DNA, the CDR3 is TGTGCCAGCAGCTTGGAGAGACAGGGGGCTCGAGCTTTCTTT. This codes for CASSLERQGARAFF.

As regards this clone: Additional DNA sequences in this sample encode the identical CDR3. The chain has TRBV9 and TRBJ2-5, with 7 bases aligning to TRBD1. The germline gives CDR1 SGDLS, CDR2 YYNGEE. This CDR3 region has 14 residues. The V segment lost 0 bases and the J segment 5 bases; nucleotides outside the gene matches: 4. The CDR3 sequence: CASSVGTGQETQYF. CDR3 in DNA: TGTGCCAGCAGCGTAGGGACGGGACAGGAGACCCAGTACTTC.

The table lists this clone with a few counts. CDR3 sequence (DNA): TGTGCCAGCAGCTTAGCCCACTCTGGGGCCAACGTCCTGACTTTC. This sequence encodes CASSLAHSGANVLTF. The chain carries TRBV11-2 and TRBJ2-6, with D unresolved. Germline V gives CDR1 SGHAT, CDR2 FQNNGV. With 1 base removed from V and 0 bases from J, the gap between germline ends came to 4 bases. CDR3 length equals 15 residues.

This rearrangement joins TRBV29-1 to TRBJ2-3; 8 bases match TRBD2. The trim removed 7 bases at V and 5 bases at J, leaving 11 bases unmatched. The CDR3 runs to 14 residues. Germline assignment: CDR1 SQVTM and CDR2 ANQGSEA. The CDR3 DNA sequence: TGCAGCGCCTTTAAGAGAGCGGGGGAAGATACGCAGTATTTT. It yields the protein CSAFKRAGEDTQYF.

This clone was seen more than once but under ten times. V gene TRBV18 combines with J gene TRBJ2-1; the match to TRBD2 covers 7 bases. There are 16 residues in the CDR3. Germline loops: CDR1 KGHSH, CDR2 LQKENI. V was clipped by 2 bases and J by 6 bases; unmatched bases: 10. CDR3 DNA sequence: TGTGCCAGCTCACCATTCCTTCCTAGCGGCCCCAATGAGCAGTTCTTC. Translated, it gives CASSPFLPSGPNEQFF.

This clone was observed a handful of times. This chain joins TRBV15 and TRBJ1-5; 7 bases are a match to TRBD1. Per the germline V gene, CDR1 is LNHNV and CDR2 is YYDKDF (reference sequence). CDR3 size: 16 residues. V shed 1 base, J shed 3 bases, and the junction held 6 bases outside the gene matches. The CDR3 DNA sequence: TGTGCCACCAGCAGAGTAGGAGACAGGGACAATCAGCCCCAGCATTTT. Its translation is CATSRVGDRDNQPQHF.

The chain has TRBV25-1 and TRBJ2-5, with D hard to call. TRBJ2-7 matches the DNA end more closely, so the J call is doubtful. This CDR3 comprises 11 residues. Germline loops: CDR1 MGHDK, CDR2 SYGVNS. The CDR3 DNA sequence: TGTGCCAGCAGTGACCCCAACGAGCAGTACTTC. Residues: CASSDPNEQYF.

This clone showed up just a few times. The chain combines TRBV30 with TRBJ1-5; D remains ambiguous. The germline V and J ends were trimmed by 0 bases and 3 bases, with 9 bases remaining between them. Germline V gene sequence: CDR1 GTSNPN, CDR2 SVGIG (reference sequence). The CDR3 sequence is 14 residues long. This chain's CDR3 is CAWSVRVPNQPQHF. CDR3 DNA sequence: TGTGCCTGGAGTGTACGGGTCCCCAATCAGCCCCAGCATTTT. Complete variable domain (other parts from reference TRBV30 and TRBJ1-5): SQTIHQWPATLVQPVGSPLSLECTVEGTSNPNLYWYRQAAGRGLQLLFYSVGIGQISSEVPQNLSASRPQDRQFILSSKKLLLSDSGFYLCAWSVRVPNQPQHFGDGTRLSIL.

The CDR3 sequence: CASSPGLLSTDTQYF. In nucleotides, the CDR3 is TGTGCCAGCAGCCCGGGACTCCTTAGCACAGATACGCAGTATTTT. This sequence joins TRBV5-4 and TRBJ2-3; D perhaps matches TRBD2 (6 bases). The germline V and J ends were trimmed by 4 bases and 0 bases, with 12 bases remaining between them. Germline assignment: CDR1 SGHNT and CDR2 YYREEE (reference sequence). There are 15 residues in the CDR3.

This clone was found a few times. Different DNA sequences within this sample yield the same CDR3. The chain employs TRBV5-1 and TRBJ2-5; D gene unclear. The germline V gene encodes CDR1 SGHRS and CDR2 YFSETQ. This CDR3 region has 11 residues. V was pared by 4 bases and J by 4 bases, with 5 bases between. The chain's CDR3 is CASSVGETQYF. The CDR3 nucleotides read TGCGCCAGCAGCGTGGGAGAGACCCAGTACTTC.

V usage is TRBV9 and J usage is TRBJ2-2; TRBD1 might be the D (6 bases). This CDR3 contains 13 residues. The germline CDR1 and CDR2 sequences are SGDLS and YYNGEE. Trimming removed 6 bases from V and 5 bases from J, with 11 bases in between. The CDR3 region has the DNA TGTGCCAGCACCCCGAGGGGGACCGGGGAGCTGTTTTTT. It yields the protein CASTPRGTGELFF.

This clone was seen a handful of times. The chain links TRBV7-2 to TRBJ1-5; a possible D gene is TRBD1 (5 bases). V was cut by 5 bases and J by 6 bases, with 14 bases left in between. The CDR3 runs to 14 residues. Germline V lookup: CDR1 SGHTA, CDR2 FQGNSA. The CDR3 region has the DNA TGTGCCAGCAGCGCACATGGGGGGATTCAGCCCCAGCATTTT. Translated, it gives CASSAHGGIQPQHF. Using reference TRBV7-2 and TRBJ1-5 for the parts outside the CDR3, the full variable domain is GAGVSQSPSNKVTEKGKDVELRCDPISGHTALYWYRQSLGQGLEFLIYFQGNSAPDKSGLPSDRFSAERTGGSVSTLTIQRTQQEDSAVYLCASSAHGGIQPQHFGDGTRLSIL.

The chain links TRBV30 to TRBJ1-1; weak D call: TRBD1 (5 bases). The CDR3 loop spans 14 amino acids. Per germline, CDR1 GTSNPN and CDR2 SVGIG (reference sequence). The germline V and J ends were trimmed by 0 bases and 4 bases, with 12 bases remaining between them. CDR3 bases: TGTGCCTGGAGTGTACAGGCCCTAGTCACTGAAGCTTTCTTT. The encoded protein is CAWSVQALVTEAFF.

Only a few counts were recorded for this clone. The V and J genes are TRBV30 and TRBJ2-1, with 7 bases identical to TRBD2. Germline V lookup: CDR1 GTSNPN, CDR2 SVGIG (reference sequence). The J segment lost 7 bases and the V segment lost 0 bases, leaving 9 bases of the junction unmatched. This CDR3 is 15 amino acids long. The DNA for the CDR3 is TGTGCCTGGAGTGTAACGTTATCGGGGGGTAATGAGCAGTTCTTC. Its translation is CAWSVTLSGGNEQFF.

This clone was recorded a few times. Other nucleotide sequences in the sample specify the same CDR3. The chain couples TRBV7-2 to TRBJ2-5; 11 bases are shared with TRBD2. CDR1 SGHTA and CDR2 FQGNSA come from the germline V gene. J was trimmed by 2 bases and V by 5 bases; bases with no gene match: 4. The CDR3 is 15 residues long. The CDR3 loop reads CASSLGTSGQETQYF. CDR3 DNA sequence: TGTGCCAGCAGCCTCGGGACTAGCGGACAAGAGACCCAGTACTTC.

This clone was counted between two and nine times. The chain recombines TRBV25-1 with TRBJ2-3; D is perhaps TRBD1 (5 bases). The CDR3 is made up of 11 amino acids. Trimming took 4 bases from V and 7 from J, leaving 6 bases between them. CDR1 is MGHDK, CDR2 SYGVNS, per germline. The CDR3 coding sequence is TGTGCCAGCAGTGGGGGCTATACGCAGTATTTT. It encodes CASSGGYTQYF.

This clone was counted a few times. This sequence joins TRBV19 and TRBJ2-7; D call uncertain. Trimming removed 5 bases from V and 9 bases from J, with 14 bases in between. Per the germline V gene, CDR1 is LNHDA and CDR2 is SQIVND (reference sequence). The CDR3 has 12 residues. CDR3 protein: CASSSPLLGQYF. The DNA of the CDR3 is TGTGCCAGTAGTTCGCCCCTTCTAGGGCAGTACTTC.

The chain carries TRBV6-5 and TRBJ2-1; perhaps TRBD2 as D (6 bases). The CDR3 consists of 15 residues. CDR1 and CDR2 (germline): MNHEY, SVGAGI. The ends were cut back, 3 bases at V and 5 bases at J, with 14 bases in the middle. Here the CDR3 reads CASSYLPSENNEQFF. CDR3 coding DNA: TGTGCCAGCAGTTATTTACCTAGCGAGAACAATGAGCAGTTCTTC.

Note on this clone: At one end, the junction sequence differs from germline, possibly due to a read error. V is TRBV7-2 and J is TRBJ2-5; D is uncertain. CDR1 and CDR2 from the germline V gene are SGHTA and FQGNSA. CDR3 length: 13 amino acids. CDR3 DNA: TGTGCCAGCAACTTAGGCGGACAAGAGACCCAGTACTTC. It translates to CASNLGGQETQYF.

This clone was counted a few times. The chain has TRBV19 and TRBJ1-5; 7 bases fit TRBD1. This CDR3 is built from 14 residues. V was clipped by 6 bases and J by 6 bases; unmatched bases: 8. Germline V gene sequence: CDR1 LNHDA, CDR2 SQIVND (reference sequence). The CDR3 spells CASRTDRVRQPQHF. The CDR3 DNA sequence: TGTGCCAGTAGGACCGACAGGGTTCGTCAGCCCCAGCATTTT.

This clone was seen more than once but under ten times. The chain combines TRBV25-1 with TRBJ2-3; D ambiguous. The CDR3 runs 16 residues. The V and J ends lost 2 bases and 1 base respectively, with 13 bases between them. Germline values: CDR1 MGHDK, CDR2 SYGVNS. The CDR3 loop is CASSEEPAKRTDTQYF. Written as DNA, the CDR3 is TGTGCCAGCAGTGAAGAGCCAGCCAAACGCACAGATACGCAGTATTTT.

V and J are TRBV5-4 and TRBJ2-3; no clear D gene. CDR3 length: 12 residues. The V end was cut by 2 bases, the J end by 4 bases, with 5 bases between. Germline lookup yields CDR1 SGHNT and CDR2 YYREEE (reference sequence). In DNA form, the CDR3 reads TGTGCCAGCAGCTTTAGTCCAGATACGCAGTATTTT. This encodes CASSFSPDTQYF.

This clone was observed a few times. The chain links TRBV6-6 to TRBJ1-3; the D is unclear. CDR3 length: 15 residues. V was shortened by 2 bases and J by 0 bases, with 8 bases between the two germline ends. CDR1 and CDR2 from the germline V gene are MNHNY and SVGAGI (reference sequence). The CDR3 DNA reads TGTGCCAGCAGTTACGGCGCATACTCTGGAAACACCATATATTTT. The encoded protein is CASSYGAYSGNTIYF.